The entry that follows covers one T cell receptor (beta chain) sequence. This clone was seen only once. Its antigen is not yet known. Base qualities were left out, and no much larger clone turns up one base away. These data are taken from a study of shared clonotypes between healthy human individuals (TCRdb year 2020). For the wider study: Two women and a few men aged 18 to 49 years were included in the cohort. The study deeply sequenced blood TCR repertoires of about 5 healthy adults to estimate repertoire size and the extent of clonotype sharing between individuals. To increase sequencing depth and limit assay-specific biases, TCR repertoire library preparation and sequencing were carried out by different laboratories using diverse techniques. Each donor's leukapheresis produced roughly between about 0.85 and 10 billion PBMCs. What the research found in general, with its limitations: Sampling was restricted to blood, and TCR repertoires in tissue are likely to differ from TCR repertoires in blood. Because the study included only a small number of donors, the genetic and exposure-history diversity represented was limited. Pairwise subsampling indicated that sequencing depth was expected to affect the degree of clonotype sharing among donors.

From its cysteine to its phenylalanine, the CDR3 spans 14 amino acids. This entry keeps only the CDR3 DNA: 42 bases, framed from base 1. V loses 5 bases of germline sequence and J loses 0 bases, and the interval between the two ends is 11 bases. From the germline V gene, CDR1 is SGHRS and CDR2 is YFSETQ. Using the deep immunoSEQ assay, multiplex PCR amplified TCR CDR3 regions from genomic DNA. Genomic DNA extracted from each cell subset was distributed evenly over all wells of several immunoSEQ 96-well plates, and each plate served as one replicate. For unsorted PBMC, 300 ng genomic DNA, equal to roughly 33,000 T cell genomes, was loaded into each replicate PCR. Ten immunoSEQ deep assay plates were used to sequence the unsorted PBMC genomic DNA. Purified libraries were measured with a Qubit 3.0 fluorometer, size-checked on a Bioanalyzer 2100, and measured again with the KAPA Library Quantification kit. Every immunoSEQ 96-well plate was sequenced on a dedicated single-read 150-cycle Illumina NextSeq 550 flow cell. In the authors' own workflow: Because the immunoSEQ output included only junctional sequences and no quality scores, the filtering could not be the same as the filtering used for full-length reads. To assign V/J genes and CDR3, sequences were annotated against IMGT germline references using PyIR, a Python wrapper for IgBLAST v1.9. Reads were filtered out if the reads had weak V/J assignments (E-value above 1e-6), no CDR3, stop codons, out-of-frame junctions, or ambiguous translated residues. V3J clonotypes were defined as sequences sharing the same inferred V gene, J gene, and CDR3 amino acid sequence. The percentage overlap between two repertoires was calculated by dividing the number of shared unique clonotypes by the size of the smaller repertoire. RTK rarefaction, the Chao1 estimator, and Recon v2.1 estimates of unobserved clonotypes were used to assess repertoire richness. As stored in TCRdb, this immuneACCESS dataset retains in-frame rearrangements with V and J assigned. A fraction of the clones does not appear; measured against another copy, unresolved V genes explain less than half of the discrepancy, and the remainder lacks a known reason. D and trimming were read from the DNA, whereas the V and J calls and clone size are those reported in that table. The sample has hundreds of thousands of clones on record, approximately 77% of them singletons. The ten biggest clones cover 9.5% to 15% of the sample.

Donors were healthy HIV-negative adults with no recently reported acute infections or vaccinations. All donors were Caucasian adults living in Nashville, Tennessee, USA. For unsorted samples, some 87 million PBMCs were counted, and genomic DNA was extracted using the QIAamp DNA Blood Mini kit. Blood was collected by leukapheresis, and PBMCs were isolated by Ficoll-Histopaque density gradient centrifugation and then cryopreserved in liquid nitrogen vapor phase. The source is a woman between 40 and 55 years old in good health. Some clones in this sample may be carry-over from other donors' samples. The chain uses TRBV5-1 and TRBJ1-1; the D gene lacks a confident call. The sequenced sample was PBMCs. The DNA sequence is TGCGCCAGCAGGGGAGAAACACTGAACACTGAAGCTTTCTTT. Its protein product is CASRGETLNTEAFF.